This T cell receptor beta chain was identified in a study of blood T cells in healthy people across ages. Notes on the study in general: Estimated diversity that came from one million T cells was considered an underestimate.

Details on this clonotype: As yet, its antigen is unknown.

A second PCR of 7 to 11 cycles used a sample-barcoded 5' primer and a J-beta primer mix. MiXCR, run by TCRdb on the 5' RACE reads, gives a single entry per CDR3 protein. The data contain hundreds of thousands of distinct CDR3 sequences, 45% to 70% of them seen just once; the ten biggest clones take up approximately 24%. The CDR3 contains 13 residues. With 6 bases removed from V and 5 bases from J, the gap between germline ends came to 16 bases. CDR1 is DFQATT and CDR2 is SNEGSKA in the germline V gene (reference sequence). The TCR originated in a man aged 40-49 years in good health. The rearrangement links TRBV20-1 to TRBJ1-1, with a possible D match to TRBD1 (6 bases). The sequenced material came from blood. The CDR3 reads CSAPDRQGTEAFF. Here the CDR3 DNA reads TGCAGTGCCCCCGACCGCCAGGGGACTGAAGCTTTCTTT.